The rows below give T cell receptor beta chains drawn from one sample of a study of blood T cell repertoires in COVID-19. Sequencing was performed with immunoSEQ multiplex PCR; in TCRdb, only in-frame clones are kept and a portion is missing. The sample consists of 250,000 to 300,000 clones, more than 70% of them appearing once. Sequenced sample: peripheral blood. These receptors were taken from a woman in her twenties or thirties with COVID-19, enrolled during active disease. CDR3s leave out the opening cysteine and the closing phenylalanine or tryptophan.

CDR3 protein: ASSIAEGSSYNEQF; J gene: TRBJ2-1; V gene: TRBV19
CDR3 protein: ASSGTGTGDTQY; J gene: TRBJ2-3; V gene: TRBV7-2
CDR3 protein: ASSPGTGKGTGELF; J gene: TRBJ2-2; V gene: TRBV18
CDR3 protein: AISRGTDTQY; J gene: TRBJ2-3; V gene: TRBV10-3
CDR3 protein: AISEESSGNVDTQY; J gene: TRBJ2-3; V gene: TRBV10-3
CDR3 protein: ASSLVGTTDEQY; J gene: TRBJ2-7; V gene: TRBV11-1
CDR3 protein: ASTQAPYQETQY; J gene: TRBJ2-5; V gene: TRBV28
CDR3 protein: ASSEALRTSGRRTGELF; J gene: TRBJ2-2; V gene: TRBV2
CDR3 protein: ASSQDLVTSGNEQF; J gene: TRBJ2-1; V gene: TRBV4-3
CDR3 protein: ASSYAANEQF; J gene: TRBJ2-1; V gene: TRBV2
CDR3 protein: ASSGGTSGLRQY; J gene: TRBJ2-7; V gene: TRBV5-6
CDR3 protein: ASSGGRQGGFLGYT; J gene: TRBJ1-2; V gene: TRBV5-4
CDR3 protein: ASSLGQANTEAF; J gene: TRBJ1-1; V gene: TRBV7-2
CDR3 protein: ASSLSTGIVKDGELF; J gene: TRBJ2-2; V gene: TRBV11-3
CDR3 protein: ASSPIRTGGYGYT; J gene: TRBJ1-2; V gene: TRBV18
CDR3 protein: ASSLVRGYT; J gene: TRBJ1-2; V gene: TRBV7-2
CDR3 protein: ASSLAPGVGVVGYT; J gene: TRBJ1-2; V gene: TRBV7-2
CDR3 protein: ASSFKTSGMREQY; J gene: TRBJ2-7; V gene: TRBV5-8
CDR3 protein: ATSRDGRGDEQY; J gene: TRBJ2-7; V gene: TRBV15
CDR3 protein: ASSSTGMTNEKLF; J gene: TRBJ1-4; V gene: TRBV7-8
CDR3 protein: ASSFDRYYYNEQF; J gene: TRBJ2-1; V gene: TRBV11-3
CDR3 protein: ASSRGQGGIF; J gene: TRBJ2-1; V gene: TRBV4-1
CDR3 protein: ASSQSIRTGDEQY; J gene: TRBJ2-7; V gene: TRBV4-3
CDR3 protein: ASSPEDGGRETQY; J gene: TRBJ2-5; V gene: TRBV10-1
CDR3 protein: ASSLGLGGELF; J gene: TRBJ2-2; V gene: TRBV11-2
CDR3 protein: ASSIGGLAGAYEQY; J gene: TRBJ2-7; V gene: TRBV19
CDR3 protein: ASSIWERGQPQH; J gene: TRBJ1-5; V gene: TRBV19
CDR3 protein: ASSRRTVGVNEKLF; J gene: TRBJ1-4; V gene: TRBV5-1
CDR3 protein: ASSSLDFEAF; J gene: TRBJ1-1; V gene: TRBV7-9
CDR3 protein: ASSPSVTTNEKLF; J gene: TRBJ1-4; V gene: TRBV7-9
CDR3 protein: ASSPSGATNEKLF; J gene: TRBJ1-4; V gene: TRBV18
CDR3 protein: ASSLRDTETQY; J gene: TRBJ2-5; V gene: TRBV7-9
CDR3 protein: ASSPRQGNYGYT; J gene: TRBJ1-2; V gene: TRBV7-9
CDR3 protein: ASLELGQPQH; J gene: TRBJ1-5; V gene: TRBV2
CDR3 protein: ASSLGRATEAF; J gene: TRBJ1-1; V gene: TRBV28
CDR3 protein: ASSIVGGRNTEAF; J gene: TRBJ1-1; V gene: TRBV19
CDR3 protein: ASSPVVPPDTQY; J gene: TRBJ2-3; V gene: TRBV2
CDR3 protein: ASAAGASTNEKLF; J gene: TRBJ1-4; V gene: TRBV9
CDR3 protein: ASSWTDSNTGELF; J gene: TRBJ2-2; V gene: TRBV18
CDR3 protein: ATSDQTSGRFYNEQF; J gene: TRBJ2-1; V gene: TRBV24-1
CDR3 protein: ASSSPVGQIGSQH; J gene: TRBJ1-5; V gene: TRBV28
CDR3 protein: ASSIPGGWDNEQF; J gene: TRBJ2-1; V gene: TRBV7-9
CDR3 protein: ASMTGEVQPQH; J gene: TRBJ1-5; V gene: TRBV2
CDR3 protein: ASKQGAYQPQH; J gene: TRBJ1-5; V gene: TRBV6-6
CDR3 protein: ASSRGLAGGRTGELF; J gene: TRBJ2-2; V gene: TRBV13
CDR3 protein: ASSQIQGNTEAF; J gene: TRBJ1-1; V gene: TRBV28
CDR3 protein: ASSLYRGISQPQH; J gene: TRBJ1-5; V gene: TRBV28
CDR3 protein: AWTNGYEQY; J gene: TRBJ2-7; V gene: TRBV30
CDR3 protein: ASRRQGENTEAF; J gene: TRBJ1-1; V gene: TRBV7-9
CDR3 protein: ASSRQGQETQY; J gene: TRBJ2-5; V gene: TRBV19
CDR3 protein: ASSESRGLEETQY; J gene: TRBJ2-5; V gene: TRBV6-1
CDR3 protein: SAQVGYEQY; J gene: TRBJ2-7; V gene: TRBV20-1
CDR3 protein: ASSESGAGQPQH; J gene: TRBJ1-5; V gene: TRBV10-1
CDR3 protein: ASSFNRGQTDTQY; J gene: TRBJ2-3; V gene: TRBV28
CDR3 protein: ASSQDRALAKNIQY; J gene: TRBJ2-4; V gene: TRBV11-2
CDR3 protein: ASTHRGGNTEAF; J gene: TRBJ1-1; V gene: TRBV19
CDR3 protein: ASSLTNRVANTEAF; J gene: TRBJ1-1; V gene: TRBV5-1
CDR3 protein: ASKVEDSRMEAF; J gene: TRBJ1-1; V gene: TRBV19